The clone carrying this TCR beta chain was counted once. Its specificity is unknown. Method: immunoSEQ multiplex PCR; TCRdb's copy keeps in-frame clones and lacks some. The data show around 170,000 clones, about nine tenths seen once. There are 16 residues in the CDR3. The data originate from a study of T cell responses to AZD1222 COVID-19 vaccine. Study observations and caveats: Regions 160-218 and 743-854 dominated among vaccine-associated CD4 TCRs spanning spike.

The sequenced sample was peripheral blood, obtained 28 days after the second AZD1222 dose. This chain connects TRBV12-2 to TRBJ1-5. TRBV12-2 is deemed a pseudogene. This TCR came from an adult who received the AZD1222 COVID-19 vaccine. The CDR3 loop reads CASRLGKGLINQPQHF. The DNA of the CDR3 is TGTGCAAGTCGCTTAGGAAAAGGACTTATCAATCAGCCCCAGCATTTT.